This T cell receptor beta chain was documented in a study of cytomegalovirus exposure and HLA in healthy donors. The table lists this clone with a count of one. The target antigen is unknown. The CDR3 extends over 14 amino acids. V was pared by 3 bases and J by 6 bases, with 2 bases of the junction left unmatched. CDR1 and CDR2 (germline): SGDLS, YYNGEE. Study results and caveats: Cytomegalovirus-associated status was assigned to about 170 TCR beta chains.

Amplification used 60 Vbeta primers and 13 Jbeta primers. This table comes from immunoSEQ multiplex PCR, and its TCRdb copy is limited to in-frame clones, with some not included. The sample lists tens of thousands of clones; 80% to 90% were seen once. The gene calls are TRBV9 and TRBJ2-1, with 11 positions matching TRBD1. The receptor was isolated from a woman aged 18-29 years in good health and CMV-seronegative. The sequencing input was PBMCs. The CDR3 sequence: CASSAGTGGNEQFF. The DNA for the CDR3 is TGTGCCAGCAGCGCCGGGACAGGGGGCAATGAGCAGTTCTTC.